This TCR beta chain was retrieved from a study of shared clonotypes between healthy human individuals. Study information: Three plates each covered CD4 naive and memory; CD8 naive two, CD8 memory one.

The length of the CDR3 is 15 residues. V was pared by 7 bases and J by 1 base, with 6 bases of the junction left unmatched. CDR1 is MDHEN, CDR2 SYDVKM, per germline. Concerning this clone: Its antigen is undetermined.

Naive CD8 populations comprised CD45RO-negative cells positively selected for CCR7, excluding terminally differentiated effector memory CD45RA+ cells. Across several immunoSEQ plates, the genomic DNA of each subset was split evenly. Some clones are missing from TCRdb's copy, which holds only in-frame ones; the method was immunoSEQ multiplex PCR. The sample has approximately 590,000 clones; about 95% are singletons. Study results and limitations: Memory subsets had estimated richness that was generally smaller than that of naive subsets. Clonotype sharing among donors was expected to depend on sequencing depth.

The specimen sequenced was naive CD8+ T cells sorted from blood. The rearrangement uses TRBV28 and TRBJ1-5, with TRBD1 matching over 8 bases. The receptor was derived from a woman between 25 and 40 years old in good health. CDR3 sequence (DNA): TGTGCCAGCACCCTGCAGGGGGCGAGCAATCAGCCCCAGCATTTT. It codes for CASTLQGASNQPQHF.